The 18 T cell receptor beta chains presented below share a single source sample, sequenced in a study of OX40 agonist ivuxolimab in advanced cancers. Libraries were prepared by immunoSEQ multiplex PCR; TCRdb keeps only in-frame clonotypes and omits some of them. Of about 77,000 clones in the sample, around nine tenths were seen once. This specimen consisted of CD4+ or CD8+ T cells sorted from blood, obtained in a trial of the OX40 agonist ivuxolimab. The source of these receptors is an adult with an advanced solid tumor such as melanoma, head and neck, liver or kidney cancer.

This sequence joins TRBV5-1 and TRBJ2-3; D remains unclear. Trimming left V 1 base short and J 4 bases short, with 4 bases between. Per the germline V gene, CDR1 is SGHRS and CDR2 is YFSETQ. This CDR3 is built from 12 residues. The CDR3 DNA sequence: TGCGCCAGCAGCTTGCGAGCAGATACGCAGTATTTT. Amino acid sequence: CASSLRADTQYF.

V and J are TRBV6-5 and TRBJ2-7; D perhaps matches TRBD2 (6 bases). CDR3 length: 14 residues. Between the trimmed V and J ends, which lost 7 bases and 2 bases, there was a span of 15 bases. The germline CDR1 and CDR2 sequences are MNHEY and SVGAGI. The DNA of the CDR3 is TGTGCCAGCACCGAAGGACTACCAACCTACGAGCAGTACTTC. Residues: CASTEGLPTYEQYF.

The chain couples TRBV5-3 to TRBJ2-5, with D tentatively TRBD2 (6 bases). TRBV5-3 is classed as an ORF, of uncertain function. CDR3 length: 16 amino acids. V was pared by 3 bases and J by 1 base, with 16 bases between. This CDR3 is CARSYRGRRSQETQYF. CDR3 DNA: TGTGCCAGAAGCTACCGGGGGAGGCGGTCCCAAGAGACCCAGTACTTC.

In its sample, this clone was seen a few times. The chain uses TRBV4-2 and TRBJ1-2, with 7 bases lining up with TRBD1. Germline V gene lookup returns CDR1 LGHNA and CDR2 YNFKEQ. Trimming cost V 4 bases and J 2 bases; bases outside gene matches: 1. The CDR3 contains 13 residues. For the CDR3, the DNA is TGTGCCAGCAGCCCGGGACAGAACTATGGCTACACCTTC. Its translation: CASSPGQNYGYTF.

The chain is built from TRBV30 and TRBJ2-2, with D hard to call. Germline values: CDR1 GTSNPN, CDR2 SVGIG (reference sequence). Deletions cut 3 bases from V and 0 bases from J, with 5 bases between. This CDR3 is built from 13 residues. The CDR3 region is CAWRKTNTGELFF. The DNA of the CDR3 is TGTGCCTGGAGGAAAACGAACACCGGGGAGCTGTTTTTT.

This chain connects TRBV29-1 to TRBJ1-1, with 8 nucleotides matching TRBD1. V lost 7 bases and J lost 0; bases outside the gene matches: 10. The germline V gene has CDR1 SQVTM and CDR2 ANQGSEA. The CDR3 covers 15 residues. This chain's CDR3 is CSATDRGGVNTEAFF. CDR3 in DNA: TGCAGCGCCACAGACAGGGGTGGAGTGAACACTGAAGCTTTCTTT.

The chain is built from TRBV19 and TRBJ2-7; D is uncertain. V lost 7 bases to trimming and J lost 3 bases, with 19 bases between them. The CDR3 runs to 15 residues. Per germline, CDR1 LNHDA and CDR2 SQIVND (reference sequence). CDR3: CASTPLGATIYEQYF. Here the CDR3 DNA reads TGTGCCAGTACCCCCCTTGGTGCTACCATCTACGAGCAGTACTTC.

The chain has TRBV11-3 and TRBJ2-7, with D perhaps TRBD2 (5 bases). Trimming left V 5 bases short and J 0 bases short, with 14 bases between. CDR1 and CDR2 (germline): SGHNT, YENEEA. The CDR3 length is 15 residues. The CDR3 loop reads CASSAYREGSYEQYF. CDR3 coding DNA: TGTGCCAGCAGCGCGTACCGGGAAGGCTCCTACGAGCAGTACTTC.

The table lists this clone with a few counts. The DNA for the CDR3 is TGTGCCAGCAGTGAAGGCGGCATCAGGGCGGGCTACACCTTC. This sequence encodes CASSEGGIRAGYTF. The chain has TRBV6-1 and TRBJ1-2, with a possible D match to TRBD1 (5 bases). The V and J ends lost 1 base and 8 bases respectively, with 14 bases between them. This CDR3 contains 14 residues. From germline, CDR1 is MNHNS and CDR2 SASEGT.

Worth noting for this clone: The same CDR3 also results from other DNA sequences found in this sample. This chain joins TRBV4-3 and TRBJ2-7; tentatively, D is TRBD1 (6 bases). The V end lost 0 bases, the J end lost 2 bases, and 8 bases lay between the germline ends. The length of the CDR3 is 14 residues. Germline-derived CDR1 and CDR2 are LGHNA and YSLEER. The CDR3: CASSQETGTYEQYF. The CDR3 DNA sequence: TGCGCCAGCAGCCAAGAGACAGGAACCTACGAGCAGTACTTC.

The chain is built from TRBV2 and TRBJ2-1; perhaps TRBD2 as D (6 bases). This CDR3 is 14 amino acids long. V was clipped by 7 bases and J by 2 bases, with 12 bases between them. Germline V CDR1 and CDR2: SNHLY, FYNNEI. The CDR3 loop is CASIGPGAYNEQFF. CDR3 bases: TGTGCCAGCATTGGGCCGGGGGCCTACAATGAGCAGTTCTTC.

V is TRBV5-4 and J is TRBJ2-5; TRBD2 might be the D (6 bases). The germline CDR1 and CDR2 sequences are SGHNT and YYREEE (reference sequence). The germline V and J ends were trimmed by 3 bases and 4 bases, with 22 bases remaining between them. This CDR3 region has 17 residues. Written as DNA, the CDR3 is TGTGCCAGCAGCTCCGGGCTTGTACGGGTGGGGGGAGAGACCCAGTACTTC. This translates into CASSSGLVRVGGETQYF.

The J gene is TRBJ1-2, the V gene TRBV2, with 8 bases identical to TRBD1. Germline V gene sequence: CDR1 SNHLY, CDR2 FYNNEI. Losses at the gene ends were 10 bases for V and 11 bases for J; bases not matched to a gene: 9. The CDR3 extends over 11 amino acids. The CDR3 nucleotides are TGTGCCACCTCGGACAGGGCCCGGTACACCTTC. Its translation is CATSDRARYTF.

The table lists this clone with a few counts. CDR3: CASSPDRVGNTIYF. The CDR3 DNA is TGTGCCAGCAGCCCAGACAGGGTTGGAAACACCATATATTTT. The chain recombines TRBV7-2 with TRBJ1-3; the match to TRBD1 covers 7 bases. This CDR3 has 14 amino acids. J lost 3 bases, V lost 5 bases, and 4 bases had no gene match. Germline assignment: CDR1 SGHTA and CDR2 FQGNSA.

This clone was seen only once. The chain has TRBV6-5 and TRBJ1-2, with 8 nucleotides matching TRBD1. This CDR3 spans 15 amino acids. CDR1 MNHEY and CDR2 SVGAGI come from the germline V gene. The J segment lost 5 bases and the V segment lost 6 bases, leaving 11 bases of the junction unmatched. The CDR3 protein is CASSDGQGLYYGYTF. The CDR3 nucleotides read TGTGCCAGCAGCGATGGACAGGGCCTCTATTATGGCTACACCTTC.

This clone was seen once. The chain uses TRBV21-1 and TRBJ2-1. TRBV21-1 is flagged as a pseudogene. The CDR3 sequence is 13 residues long. In DNA, the CDR3 is TGTGGGCTAAGGGGAGTCTATGAAAACGAGCAGTTCTTC. Its protein product is CGLRGVYENEQFF.

V usage is TRBV27 and J usage is TRBJ2-1, with 10 bases lining up with TRBD1. CDR1 is MNHEY and CDR2 is SMNVEV in the germline V gene (reference sequence). The CDR3 has 15 amino acids. V dropped 2 bases and J dropped 9; count of bases not matched to a gene: 7. This CDR3 is CASSLRDRGYGEQFF. CDR3 sequence (DNA): TGTGCCAGCAGTTTAAGGGACAGGGGATATGGTGAGCAGTTCTTC.

The J gene is TRBJ2-5, the V gene TRBV6-1; D possibly corresponds to TRBD1 (6 bases). V lost 2 bases and J 4 bases, leaving 14 bases between the germline ends. CDR1 MNHNS and CDR2 SASEGT come from the germline V gene. This CDR3 is 15 amino acids long. This CDR3 is CASSEQPGAGETQYF. In nucleotides, the CDR3 is TGTGCCAGCAGTGAACAACCAGGGGCCGGAGAGACCCAGTACTTC.